A single sample gave rise to the 22 T cell receptor beta chains below, sequenced in a study of post-analysis software for immune sequencing data. General study results and limits: Among five TRBV segments more frequent in patients than controls were TRBV5-6, TRBV5-1 and TRBV20-1.

The authors incorporated unique molecular identifiers into the TCR beta cDNA libraries. MiXCR, run by TCRdb on the PCR reads, gives a single entry per CDR3 protein. The table lists hundreds of thousands of distinct CDR3 sequences, roughly three fifths of them singletons. For these receptors, no antigen is known. The sample taken for sequencing was blood. The receptors were sampled from a girl aged 2-10 years with multiple sclerosis.

The CDR3 region is CASGQQPILYGYTF. In DNA, the CDR3 is TGTGCCAGCGGACAACAGCCAATACTCTATGGCTACACCTTC. This chain joins TRBV27 and TRBJ1-2; TRBD1 might be the D (5 bases). The ends were cut back, 8 bases at V and 4 bases at J, with 17 bases in the middle. The CDR3 covers 14 residues. Germline CDR1 MNHEY, CDR2 SMNVEV (reference sequence).

The chain recombines TRBV5-1 with TRBJ2-5; TRBD2 matches at 7 bases. The J call may be faulty, since TRBJ2-7 better matches the DNA end. CDR1 and CDR2 (germline): SGHRS, YFSETQ. This CDR3 is built from 14 residues. This CDR3 is CASRPGGPDHEQYF. Written as DNA, the CDR3 is TGCGCCAGCAGACCGGGGGGACCCGACCACGAGCAGTACTTC.

This clonotype was detected only a few times. This chain uses TRBV15 with TRBJ1-2; D gene unclear. The V gene lost 1 base and the J gene lost 2 bases, with 8 bases spanning the gap. The CDR3 has 14 amino acids. Germline V gene sequence: CDR1 LNHNV, CDR2 YYDKDF (reference sequence). CDR3: CATSRVAANYGYTF. In nucleotides, the CDR3 is TGTGCCACCAGCAGAGTTGCAGCAAACTATGGCTACACCTTC.

The chain carries TRBV3-1 and TRBJ1-2, with a possible D match to TRBD1 (6 bases). The CDR3 sequence is 13 residues long. Germline V CDR1 and CDR2: LGHDT, YNNKEL (reference sequence). The V and J ends lost 5 bases and 6 bases respectively, with 13 bases between them. The CDR3 spells CASSTLTGHGYTF. For the CDR3, the DNA is TGTGCCAGCAGCACCCTGACAGGCCATGGCTACACCTTC.

The rearrangement uses TRBV28 and TRBJ2-1, with D maybe TRBD2 (5 bases). Germline CDR1 reads MDHEN; CDR2 reads SYDVKM. This CDR3 spans 11 amino acids. V was clipped by 11 bases and J by 7 bases, with 12 bases between them. CDR3 residues: CASARENEQFF. Here the CDR3 DNA reads TGTGCCTCCGCAAGGGAGAATGAGCAGTTCTTC.

CDR3 coding DNA: TGTGCCAGCAGCACCAGGGGGCCGGTGACGGGAAATGAGCAGTTCTTC. This encodes CASSTRGPVTGNEQFF. The chain employs TRBV7-2 and TRBJ2-1; 8 bases line up with TRBD1. Germline V gene lookup returns CDR1 SGHTA and CDR2 FQGNSA. CDR3 length equals 16 residues. The V segment lost 5 bases and the J segment 7 bases; nucleotides outside the gene matches: 13.

Only a few counts were recorded for this clonotype. For the CDR3, the DNA is TGTGCCAGCAGCTTAGATCTACTAGCGGGGGAAGAGACCCAGTACTTC. Translation gives CASSLDLLAGEETQYF. V usage is TRBV11-2 and J usage is TRBJ2-5; 11 nucleotides match TRBD2. CDR3 length: 16 residues. The V gene end was trimmed by 0 bases and the J gene end by 3 bases; junction bases not matched to a gene: 3. CDR1 is SGHAT and CDR2 is FQNNGV in the germline V gene.

The rearrangement uses TRBV5-1 and TRBJ2-4; the D gene could be TRBD1 or TRBD2 (6 bases each). The end of the DNA aligns better with TRBJ2-7, so the J call may be wrong. There are 14 residues in the CDR3. From germline, CDR1 is SGHRS and CDR2 YFSETQ. CDR3 loop: CASNQQGGRDEQYF. The CDR3 nucleotides read TGCGCCAGCAACCAACAGGGAGGCAGGGACGAGCAGTACTTC.

The chain uses TRBV7-9 and TRBJ2-4; 8 nucleotides match TRBD2. The CDR3 sequence is 15 residues long. Unmatched junction bases numbered 12, after V lost 6 bases and J lost 8 bases. CDR1 is SEHNR and CDR2 is FQNEAQ in the germline V gene (reference sequence). The CDR3 spells CASSISGGAEDIQYF. CDR3 bases: TGTGCCAGCAGTATCTCCGGGGGGGCTGAGGACATTCAGTACTTC.

The chain uses TRBV7-9 and TRBJ1-4; tentative D call: TRBD1 (6 bases). CDR3 length equals 16 residues. V was pared by 1 base and J by 0 bases, with 9 bases between. In germline, CDR1 is SEHNR, CDR2 FQNEAQ (reference sequence). The CDR3 nucleotides are TGTGCCAGCAGCTTAGGGACAGCCTCAACTAATGAAAAACTGTTTTTT. Residues: CASSLGTASTNEKLFF.

The V and J genes are TRBV24-1 and TRBJ2-3, with a tentative D call TRBD1 (8 bases). Deletions cut 12 bases from V and 1 base from J, with 16 bases between. The CDR3 totals 14 residues. The V gene's germline CDR1 is KGHDR and CDR2 SFDVKD. In DNA form, the CDR3 reads TGTGCCTCTGGACAGGGAGGGGGCACAGATACGCAGTATTTT. It encodes CASGQGGGTDTQYF.

CDR3 DNA: TGCAGTGCTAGAGGGACAGGCGTAGCCAAAAACATTCAGTACTTC. This sequence encodes CSARGTGVAKNIQYF. V and J are TRBV20-1 and TRBJ2-4, with 7 positions matching TRBD1. Germline loops: CDR1 DFQATT, CDR2 SNEGSKA (reference sequence). This CDR3 is built from 15 residues. Losses at the gene ends were 1 base for V and 0 bases for J; bases not matched to a gene: 3.

The rearrangement links TRBV10-1 to TRBJ2-2, with 7 bases fitting TRBD1. The V gene's germline CDR1 is WNHNN and CDR2 SYGVQD (reference sequence). The ends lost 8 bases at V and 4 bases at J; junction bases unmatched: 7. This CDR3 has 14 residues. The CDR3 protein is CASRPDRATGELFF. The CDR3 bases are TGCGCCAGCCGACCAGACAGGGCCACCGGGGAGCTGTTTTTT.

V usage is TRBV7-2 and J usage is TRBJ2-5; TRBD2 agrees at 7 bases. Germline CDR1 and CDR2: SGHTA and FQGNSA. V shed 5 bases, J shed 4 bases, and the junction held 7 bases outside the gene matches. The CDR3 sequence is 14 residues long. DNA of the CDR3: TGTGCCAGCAGCCCCCCTCGCGGGGGAGAGACCCAGTACTTC. Protein product: CASSPPRGGETQYF.

The CDR3, as DNA: TGTGCCAGCAGCTCTGCGGGACGAACAAATGAGCAGTTCTTC. Its translation: CASSSAGRTNEQFF. This sequence joins TRBV5-5 and TRBJ2-1, with a possible D match to TRBD2 (6 bases). Trimming took 3 bases from V and 7 from J, leaving 14 bases between them. CDR3 length equals 14 residues. Germline V CDR1 and CDR2: SGHKS, YYEKEE (reference sequence).

The gene calls are TRBV12-3 or TRBV12-4 and TRBJ2-1; D may be TRBD2 (5 bases). The CDR3 has 14 amino acids. The germline V and J ends were trimmed by 10 bases and 5 bases, with 18 bases remaining between them. The CDR3 reads CATLNLAHHNEQFF. Written as DNA, the CDR3 is TGTGCCACTTTAAACCTAGCCCATCACAATGAGCAGTTCTTC.

The V gene is TRBV12-3 or TRBV12-4, the J gene TRBJ1-2; D uncertain. Trimming shortened V by 5 bases and J by 0 bases, and 13 bases separated the two germline ends. This CDR3 contains 15 residues. The CDR3 here is CASSPERATNYGYTF. In nucleotides, the CDR3 is TGTGCCAGCAGTCCTGAGCGAGCTACTAACTATGGCTACACCTTC.

The chain recombines TRBV11-2 with TRBJ2-1; maybe TRBD1 (5 bases). The V gene lost 5 bases and the J gene lost 3 bases, with 17 bases spanning the gap. This CDR3 has 16 residues. In germline, CDR1 is SGHAT, CDR2 FQNNGV. The CDR3 DNA sequence: TGTGCCAGCAGCCTTGGACAATGGGGTTACTACAATGAGCAGTTCTTC. Protein: CASSLGQWGYYNEQFF.

The chain has TRBV7-9 and TRBJ2-3; 8 nucleotides line up with TRBD2. V lost 4 bases to trimming and J lost 5 bases; unmatched junction nucleotides: 11. The CDR3 has 16 amino acids. Germline loops: CDR1 SEHNR, CDR2 FQNEAQ (reference sequence). The CDR3 DNA follows: TGTGCCAGCAGCTCCACTTCGGGGGGGTTTGTAGATACGCAGTATTTT. It is translated as CASSSTSGGFVDTQYF.

This chain uses TRBV27 with TRBJ2-1; D not resolved. The CDR3 has 15 residues. Germline V lookup: CDR1 MNHEY, CDR2 SMNVEV (reference sequence). V shed 2 bases and J shed 1 base, with 9 bases lying between them. CDR3 sequence reads: CASSLRVRSYNEQFF. CDR3 bases: TGTGCCAGCAGTTTAAGGGTGAGGTCCTACAATGAGCAGTTCTTC.

The rearrangement links TRBV6-2 or TRBV6-3 to TRBJ2-7; D is perhaps TRBD1 (6 bases). Germline lookup yields CDR1 MNHEY and CDR2 SVGEGT. This CDR3 region has 12 residues. Between the trimmed V and J ends, which lost 6 bases and 5 bases, there was a span of 11 bases. The CDR3 reads CASSQGQNEQYF. CDR3 DNA: TGTGCCAGCAGCCAAGGACAGAACGAGCAGTACTTC.

This clonotype was observed a few times. This rearrangement joins TRBV5-1 to TRBJ1-1, with D hard to call. This CDR3 is 13 amino acids long. The germline V gene encodes CDR1 SGHRS and CDR2 YFSETQ. Trimming cost V 3 bases and J 1 base, with 7 bases left between them. DNA for the CDR3: TGCGCCAGCAGCTCACAGTCGAACACTGAAGCTTTCTTT. Residues: CASSSQSNTEAFF.